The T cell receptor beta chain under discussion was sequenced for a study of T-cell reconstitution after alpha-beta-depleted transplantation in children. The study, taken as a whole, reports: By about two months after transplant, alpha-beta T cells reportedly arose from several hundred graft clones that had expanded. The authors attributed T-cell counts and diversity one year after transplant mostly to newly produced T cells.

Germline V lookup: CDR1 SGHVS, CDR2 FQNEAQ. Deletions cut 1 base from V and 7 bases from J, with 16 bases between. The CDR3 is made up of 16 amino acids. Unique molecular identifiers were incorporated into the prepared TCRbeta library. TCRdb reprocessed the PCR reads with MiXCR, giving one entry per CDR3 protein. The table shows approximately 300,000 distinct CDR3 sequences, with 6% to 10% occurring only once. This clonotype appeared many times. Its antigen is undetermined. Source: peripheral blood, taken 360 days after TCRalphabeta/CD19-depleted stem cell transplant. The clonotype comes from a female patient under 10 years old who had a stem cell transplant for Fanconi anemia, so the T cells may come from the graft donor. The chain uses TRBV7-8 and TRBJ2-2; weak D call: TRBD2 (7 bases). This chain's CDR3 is CASSLDRGARVGELFF. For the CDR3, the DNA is TGTGCCAGCAGCTTAGATCGGGGGGCAAGGGTCGGGGAGCTGTTTTTT.